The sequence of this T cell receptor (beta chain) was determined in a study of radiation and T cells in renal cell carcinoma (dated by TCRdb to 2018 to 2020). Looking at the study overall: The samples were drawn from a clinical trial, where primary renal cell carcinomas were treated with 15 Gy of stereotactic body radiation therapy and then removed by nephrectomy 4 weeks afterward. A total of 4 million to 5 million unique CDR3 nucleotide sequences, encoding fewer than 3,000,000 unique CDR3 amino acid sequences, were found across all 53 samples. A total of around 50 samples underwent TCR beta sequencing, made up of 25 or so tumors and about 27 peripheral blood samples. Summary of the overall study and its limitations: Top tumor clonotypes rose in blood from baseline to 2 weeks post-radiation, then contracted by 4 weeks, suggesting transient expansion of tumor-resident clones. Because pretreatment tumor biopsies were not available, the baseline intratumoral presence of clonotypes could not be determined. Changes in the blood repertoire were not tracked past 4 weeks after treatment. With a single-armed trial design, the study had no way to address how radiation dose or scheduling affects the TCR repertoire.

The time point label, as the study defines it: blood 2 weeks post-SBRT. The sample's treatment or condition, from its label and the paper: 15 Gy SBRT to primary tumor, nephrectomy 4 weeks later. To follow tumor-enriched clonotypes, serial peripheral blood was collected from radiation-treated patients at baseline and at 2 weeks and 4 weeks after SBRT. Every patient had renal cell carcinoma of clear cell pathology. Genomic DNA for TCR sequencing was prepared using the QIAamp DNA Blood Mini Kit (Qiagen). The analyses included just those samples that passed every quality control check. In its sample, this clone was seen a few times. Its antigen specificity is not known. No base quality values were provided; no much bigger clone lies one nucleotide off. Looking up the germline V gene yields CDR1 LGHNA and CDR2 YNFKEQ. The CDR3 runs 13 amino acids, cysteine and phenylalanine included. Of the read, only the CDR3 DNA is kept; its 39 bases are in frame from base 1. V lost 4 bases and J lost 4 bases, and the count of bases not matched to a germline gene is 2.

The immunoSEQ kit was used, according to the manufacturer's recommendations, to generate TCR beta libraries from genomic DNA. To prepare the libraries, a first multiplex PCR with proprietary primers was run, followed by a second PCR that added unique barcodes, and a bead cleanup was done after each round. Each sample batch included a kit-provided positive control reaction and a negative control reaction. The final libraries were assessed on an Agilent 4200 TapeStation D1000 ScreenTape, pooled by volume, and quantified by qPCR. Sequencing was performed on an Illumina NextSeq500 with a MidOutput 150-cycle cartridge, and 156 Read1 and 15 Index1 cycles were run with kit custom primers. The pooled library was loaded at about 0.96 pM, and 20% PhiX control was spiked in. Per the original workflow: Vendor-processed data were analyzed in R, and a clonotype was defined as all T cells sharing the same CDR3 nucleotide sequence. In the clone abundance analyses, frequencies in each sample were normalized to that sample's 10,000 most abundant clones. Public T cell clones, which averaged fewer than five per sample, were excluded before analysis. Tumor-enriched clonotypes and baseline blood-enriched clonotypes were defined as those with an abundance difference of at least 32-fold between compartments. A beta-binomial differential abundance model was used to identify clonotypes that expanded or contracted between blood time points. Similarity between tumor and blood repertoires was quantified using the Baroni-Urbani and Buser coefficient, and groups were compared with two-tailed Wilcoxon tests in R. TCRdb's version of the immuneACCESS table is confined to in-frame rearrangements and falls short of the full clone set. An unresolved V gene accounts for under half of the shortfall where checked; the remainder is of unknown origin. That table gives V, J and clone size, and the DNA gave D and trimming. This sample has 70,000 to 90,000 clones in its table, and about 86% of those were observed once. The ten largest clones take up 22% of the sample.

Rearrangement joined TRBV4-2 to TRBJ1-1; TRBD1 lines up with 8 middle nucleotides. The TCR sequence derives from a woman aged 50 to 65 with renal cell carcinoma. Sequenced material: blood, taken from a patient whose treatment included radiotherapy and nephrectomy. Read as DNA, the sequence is TGTGCCAGCAGCCTACAGGGGGGCACTGAAGCTTTCTTT. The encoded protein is CASSLQGGTEAFF.